Here is one T cell receptor beta chain with its context. This entry is derived from a study of cytomegalovirus exposure and HLA in healthy donors. Study context: An early release of data contained approximately 80 million unique TCRs, which came from HLA-typed donors.

PCR employed 60 Vbeta and 13 Jbeta primers. The protocol was immunoSEQ multiplex PCR, while the TCRdb copy is restricted to in-frame clones and leaves out a portion. The sample consists of 100,000 or so clones, less than 85% of them appearing once. CDR1 is SGHTA, CDR2 FQGTGA, per germline. Unmatched junction bases numbered 9, after V lost 6 bases and J lost 7 bases. The CDR3 length is 13 residues. The sequenced material came from PBMCs. The TCR was taken from a man aged 35 to 55 in good health and CMV-seropositive. The J gene is TRBJ2-7, the V gene TRBV7-3; 7 nucleotides agree with TRBD2. CDR3 nucleotides: TGTGCCAGCAGTGCCCCAGGCGGGAGTGAGCAGTACTTC. Amino acids: CASSAPGGSEQYF. Complete variable domain (other parts from reference TRBV7-3 and TRBJ2-7): GAGVSQTPSNKVTEKGKYVELRCDPISGHTALYWYRQSLGQGPEFLIYFQGTGAADDSGLPNDRFFAVRPEGSVSTLKIQRTERGDSAVYLCASSAPGGSEQYFGPGTRLTVT.